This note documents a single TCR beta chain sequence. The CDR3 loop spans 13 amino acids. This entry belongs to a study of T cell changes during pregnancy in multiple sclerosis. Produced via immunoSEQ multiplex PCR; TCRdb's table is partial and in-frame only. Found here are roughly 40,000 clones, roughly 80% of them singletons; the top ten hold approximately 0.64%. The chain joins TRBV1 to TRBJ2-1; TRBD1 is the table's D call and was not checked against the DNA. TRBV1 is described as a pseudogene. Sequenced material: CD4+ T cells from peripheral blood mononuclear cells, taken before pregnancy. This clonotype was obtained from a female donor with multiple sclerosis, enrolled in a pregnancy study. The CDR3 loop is CTSSHRGLGEQFF. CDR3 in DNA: TGCACCAGCAGCCACAGGGGGCTAGGGGAGCAGTTCTTC.